The present TCR beta chain was sequenced within a study of patients and donors after allogeneic stem cell transplantation. TCRdb reprocessed the RT-PCR reads via MiXCR and lists one record per CDR3 protein. The sample lists about 7,600 distinct CDR3 sequences, 11% occurring once. The germline V gene encodes CDR1 MDHEN and CDR2 SYDVKM. J lost 7 bases, V lost 5 bases, and 10 bases had no gene match. The CDR3 length is 15 residues. The sequence came from a human donor who was either an allogeneic HSCT recipient or a stem cell or donor lymphocyte infusion donor (not recorded which). It is not recorded whose cells these are; they may come from a transplant donor. Sequenced input: blood, either unsorted or a sorted T cell fraction (not recorded which). The chain carries TRBV28 and TRBJ2-3; 9 nucleotides line up with TRBD1. In nucleotides, the CDR3 is TGTGCCAGCAGTCCCCCCGGGACAGGGCAACATACGCAGTATTTT. As protein: CASSPPGTGQHTQYF.